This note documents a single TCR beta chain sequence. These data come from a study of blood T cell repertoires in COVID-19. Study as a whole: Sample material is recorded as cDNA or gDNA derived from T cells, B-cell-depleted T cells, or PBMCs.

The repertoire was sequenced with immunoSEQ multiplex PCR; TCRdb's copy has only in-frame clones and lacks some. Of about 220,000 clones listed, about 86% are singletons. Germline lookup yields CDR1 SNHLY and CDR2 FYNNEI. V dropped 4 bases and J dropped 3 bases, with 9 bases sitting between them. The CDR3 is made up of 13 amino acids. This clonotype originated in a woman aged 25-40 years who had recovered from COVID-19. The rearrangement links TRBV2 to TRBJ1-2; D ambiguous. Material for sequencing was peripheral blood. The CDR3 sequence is CASSGSGDYGYTF. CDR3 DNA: TGTGCCAGCAGTGGTTCCGGGGACTATGGCTACACCTTC.